The sequence of this T cell receptor (beta chain) was determined in a study of lymphopenia after photon versus proton radiotherapy. The study, taken as a whole, reports: After lymphocyte nadir, photon-treated repertoires showed oligoclonal expansion, especially CD8+ Temra. Post-nadir TCR diversity decline inversely tracked overall survival among those who died. Authors raise, but do not show, better survival with proton therapy. Photon-treated patients lost naive T cells and TCR diversity; proton-treated stayed stable.

Turning to this clone: Its antigen is currently unknown.

Profiling relied on immunoSEQ multiplex PCR, and the TCRdb table lists in-frame clones only, not all of them. The table includes 26,000 or so clones, 65% to 85% detected once. Germline V gene data show CDR1 as MRHNA and CDR2 as SNTAGT. The V end lost 3 bases, the J end lost 4 bases, and 18 bases lay between the germline ends. The CDR3 loop spans 16 amino acids. The material was peripheral blood, obtained from a patient treated with photon-based radiotherapy. The TCR was taken from a man aged 50 or older with gastric cancer. The chain uses TRBV6-4 and TRBJ1-2; D is undetermined. CDR3 in amino acids: CASSDQPHGKTYGYTF. DNA for the CDR3: TGTGCCAGCAGTGATCAACCACACGGAAAGACCTATGGCTACACCTTC.